This T cell receptor (beta chain) came from a study of blood T cell repertoires in COVID-19. Germline V gives CDR1 GTSNPN, CDR2 SVGIG (reference sequence). Trimming pared 1 base from V and 4 bases from J, leaving 8 bases between. The CDR3 is 12 residues long. Using immunoSEQ multiplex PCR, the repertoire was profiled, and TCRdb retains in-frame clones only, with some absent. The sample lists hundreds of thousands of clones, around 85% occurring once. The receptor was derived from a man in his fifties or sixties with active or convalescent COVID-19. This rearrangement joins TRBV30 to TRBJ2-7; weak D call: TRBD2 (6 bases). Specimen: peripheral blood. DNA of the CDR3: TGTGCCTGGAGTGAAGGAGGGTACGAGCAGTACTTC. Its translation: CAWSEGGYEQYF.